A single sample is the source of the 16 T cell receptor beta chains below, sequenced in a study of shared clonotypes between healthy human individuals. Sequencing was performed with immunoSEQ multiplex PCR; in TCRdb, only in-frame clones are kept and a portion is missing. The table has roughly 2 million clones, about 94% seen once. Sequencing was performed on naive CD4+ T cells sorted from blood. The subset: CD45RA+ positively selected. These receptors came from a man aged 18 to 30 in good health.

V is TRBV6-6 and J is TRBJ2-5, with TRBD2 matching over 7 bases. Trimming removed 7 bases from V and 5 bases from J; junction bases left unmatched: 4. CDR1 MNHNY and CDR2 SVGAGI come from the germline V gene (reference sequence). CDR3 length equals 12 residues. The CDR3 region is CASTFSGETQYF. The CDR3 nucleotides read TGTGCCAGCACTTTTAGCGGGGAGACCCAGTACTTC.

The V gene is TRBV2, the J gene TRBJ1-3; D gene ambiguous. With 0 bases removed from V and 4 bases from J, the gap between germline ends came to 10 bases. CDR1 and CDR2 (germline): SNHLY, FYNNEI. This CDR3 contains 15 residues. The CDR3 DNA follows: TGTGCCAGCAGTGAAGCGCGAACTTCAGGAAACACCATATATTTT. This gives the protein CASSEARTSGNTIYF.

J is TRBJ2-7 and V is TRBV30, with unresolved D. Per germline, CDR1 GTSNPN and CDR2 SVGIG (reference sequence). V was cut by 3 bases and J by 7 bases, with 10 bases left in between. CDR3 length: 11 residues. The CDR3 reads CAWSLTPEQYF. The CDR3 region has the DNA TGTGCCTGGAGCCTGACACCTGAGCAGTACTTC.

About this clone: Other DNA variants within this sample encode the same CDR3. This sequence joins TRBV9 and TRBJ2-3; 7 positions match TRBD2. J lost 1 base, V lost 0 bases, and 5 bases had no gene match. Per germline, CDR1 SGDLS and CDR2 YYNGEE. The CDR3 covers 16 residues. CDR3 protein: CASSVGLAGRTDTQYF. DNA of the CDR3: TGTGCCAGCAGCGTAGGTTTAGCGGGTCGCACAGATACGCAGTATTTT.

The chain joins TRBV5-1 to TRBJ1-1, with a tentative D call TRBD1 (6 bases). V lost 4 bases and J lost 4, with 20 bases in between. The CDR3 is made up of 16 amino acids. The V gene's germline CDR1 is SGHRS and CDR2 YFSETQ. The CDR3 region is CASSGGQTHSPTEAFF. CDR3 nucleotides: TGCGCCAGCAGCGGGGGCCAGACCCATTCGCCCACTGAAGCTTTCTTT. The full variable domain, its missing parts supplied by reference TRBV5-1 and TRBJ1-1, is KAGVTQTPRYLIKTRGQQVTLSCSPISGHRSVSWYQQTPGQGLQFLFEYFSETQRNKGNFPGRFSGRQFSNSRSEMNVSTLELGDSALYLCASSGGQTHSPTEAFFGQGTRLTVV.

This clone was seen once. This rearrangement joins TRBV7-8 to TRBJ2-7; unclear D gene. CDR1 SGHVS and CDR2 FQNEAQ come from the germline V gene. With 5 bases removed from V and 4 bases from J, the gap between germline ends came to 6 bases. The CDR3 length is 11 residues. The CDR3 loop is CASSPKYEQYF. CDR3 DNA: TGTGCCAGCAGCCCCAAGTACGAGCAGTACTTC.

The J gene is TRBJ1-4, the V gene TRBV7-6; D gene uncertain. Germline V gene data show CDR1 as SGHVS and CDR2 as FNYEAQ. Trimming shortened V by 0 bases and J by 8 bases, and 7 bases separated the two germline ends. This CDR3 has 13 amino acids. CDR3: CASSLASGEKLFF. The CDR3 DNA follows: TGTGCCAGCAGCTTAGCGTCGGGCGAAAAACTGTTTTTT.

The chain joins TRBV13 to TRBJ2-2, with 12 bases lining up with TRBD1. Germline CDR1 reads PRHDT; CDR2 reads FYEKMQ (reference sequence). V shed 4 bases and J 0 bases; nucleotides not matched to a gene: 3. This CDR3 contains 17 residues. In DNA form, the CDR3 reads TGTGCCAGCAGCTCCGGGACAGGGGGCTCGAACACCGGGGAGCTGTTTTTT. Protein: CASSSGTGGSNTGELFF.

As regards this clone: Other DNA sequences of this sample code for an identical CDR3. J is TRBJ2-7 and V is TRBV7-2, with D uncertain. CDR1 is SGHTA, CDR2 FQGNSA, per germline. The CDR3 extends over 13 amino acids. V was cut by 0 bases and J by 2 bases, with 5 bases left in between. The CDR3 loop is CASSLAQTYEQYF. CDR3 nucleotide sequence: TGTGCCAGCAGCTTAGCTCAGACCTACGAGCAGTACTTC.

The chain combines TRBV4-1 with TRBJ2-3; D is unclear. CDR1 is MGHRA, CDR2 YSYEKL, per germline. CDR3 size: 15 residues. V lost 0 bases to trimming and J lost 0 bases, with 7 bases between them. The CDR3 is CASSQDVGSTDTQYF. CDR3 sequence (DNA): TGCGCCAGCAGCCAAGATGTGGGGAGCACAGATACGCAGTATTTT.

The chain recombines TRBV13 with TRBJ2-2, with 10 bases matching TRBD1. V shed 5 bases and J 4 bases; nucleotides not matched to a gene: 4. The germline V gene encodes CDR1 PRHDT and CDR2 FYEKMQ (reference sequence). CDR3 size: 15 residues. The CDR3 DNA is TGTGCCAGCAGCAGAGACAGGGGGCTCACCGGGGAGCTGTTTTTT. It is translated as CASSRDRGLTGELFF.

The chain is built from TRBV9 and TRBJ1-3, with D uncertain. Trimming removed 4 bases from V and 2 bases from J, with 13 bases in between. This CDR3 is 15 amino acids long. Germline lookup yields CDR1 SGDLS and CDR2 YYNGEE. The CDR3 sequence is CASSPLPETGNTIYF. CDR3 sequence (DNA): TGTGCCAGCAGCCCCCTACCTGAAACTGGAAACACCATATATTTT.

This chain links TRBV10-3 with TRBJ2-1; TRBD2 agrees at 7 bases. The CDR3 runs 14 residues. In germline, CDR1 is ENHRY, CDR2 SYGVKD. The junction had 10 bases not matched to a gene; V was cut back by 11 bases and J by 3 bases. The CDR3 nucleotides are TGTGCCTCAAGGACTAGGTCGGACTACAATGAGCAGTTCTTC. Translated, it gives CASRTRSDYNEQFF.

The chain links TRBV5-1 to TRBJ2-4, with 15 bases fitting TRBD2. V was pared by 4 bases and J by 0 bases, with 5 bases of the junction left unmatched. This CDR3 contains 18 residues. Germline V CDR1 and CDR2: SGHRS, YFSETQ. The CDR3 DNA sequence: TGCGCCAGCAGCCCCGGACTAGCGGGGGGGCTAGCCAAAAACATTCAGTACTTC. Its translation is CASSPGLAGGLAKNIQYF.

Here the CDR3 reads CASSSPDGRQPQHF. The CDR3, as DNA: TGTGCCAGCAGTTCCCCGGACGGCCGGCAGCCCCAGCATTTT. The chain couples TRBV6-6 to TRBJ1-5; no firm D call. Trimming left V 4 bases short and J 7 bases short, with 14 bases between. CDR1 is MNHNY and CDR2 is SVGAGI in the germline V gene (reference sequence). This CDR3 spans 14 amino acids.

The chain uses TRBV7-9 and TRBJ2-5, with D maybe TRBD2 (5 bases). The CDR3 contains 15 residues. V dropped 5 bases and J dropped 4 bases, with 17 bases sitting between them. In germline, CDR1 is SEHNR, CDR2 FQNEAQ (reference sequence). The CDR3 is CASSPRAGDGETQYF. CDR3 coding DNA: TGTGCCAGCAGCCCTAGGGCGGGTGACGGAGAGACCCAGTACTTC.